Listed below are T cell receptor beta chains from one sample, sequenced in a study of T cell responses to AZD1222 COVID-19 vaccine. Data came from immunoSEQ multiplex PCR; TCRdb stores just in-frame clones and leaves some out. The sample holds over 150,000 clones, around 94% seen once. The sequencing here drew on peripheral blood, taken 28 days after the second AZD1222 dose. These receptors came from an adult who received the AZD1222 COVID-19 vaccine. The CDR3 runs from the conserved cysteine through the conserved F or W. The D gene is left open where the match is weak. A row's size may be missing; if present it is once, few, many or a size class.

J | V | size | D | DNA | CDR3
TRBJ2-2 | TRBV5-5 | NA | TRBD2 | TGTGCCAGCAGCCCTCTAGCGGGAGCGAACACCGGGGAGCTGTTTTTT | CASSPLAGANTGELFF
TRBJ1-3 | TRBV30 | NA | NA | TGTGCCTGGAGCTCTGGAAACACCATATATTTT | CAWSSGNTIYF
TRBJ2-2 | TRBV28 | NA | NA | TGTGCCACCGACATTAGGAACACCGGGGAGCTGTTTTTT | CATDIRNTGELFF
TRBJ1-2 | TRBV5-6 | NA | NA | TGTGCCAGCACCCATGACAGAAACTATGGCTACACCTTC | CASTHDRNYGYTF
TRBJ2-1 | TRBV6-4 | once | TRBD2 | TGTGCCAGCAGTCCGGGGCGGGAGCCCTACAATGAGCAGTTCTTC | CASSPGREPYNEQFF
TRBJ2-5 | TRBV5-1 | NA | NA | TGCGCCAGCAGGGACGAAGGTAGAATCCAAGAGACCCAGTACTTC | CASRDEGRIQETQYF
TRBJ1-2 | TRBV6-6 | NA | TRBD1 | TGTGCCAGCAGTTACAGACAGGGCCAAGGGAATGGCTACACCTTC | CASSYRQGQGNGYTF
TRBJ2-6 | TRBV9 | NA | TRBD1 | TGTGCCAGCAGCACCCCCTTGCCTGGGGGACAGTCCCAATCTGGGGCCAACGTCCTGACTTTC | CASSTPLPGGQSQSGANVLTF
TRBJ1-2 | TRBV19 | NA | NA | TGTGCCAGTAGTATACGGCCAGGGCTCGAGAACTATGGCTACACCTTC | CASSIRPGLENYGYTF
TRBJ1-1 | TRBV7-2 | few | TRBD1 | TGTGCCAGCCTGGGACAGATGAACACTGAAGCTTTCTTT | CASLGQMNTEAFF
TRBJ1-3 | TRBV2 | NA | NA | TGTGCCAGCAGTCGTCTTGGGGGGAGAGGAAACACCATATATTTT | CASSRLGGRGNTIYF
TRBJ1-1 | TRBV28 | NA | TRBD1 | TGTGCCAGCAGTTTCCGAAGGGGGCGGAACACTGAAGCTTTCTTT | CASSFRRGRNTEAFF
TRBJ1-1 | TRBV12-5 | NA | NA | TGTGCTAGTGGTCCGTCCCCGGGCAGGGGCCTGACGACGACGAACACTGAAGCTTTCTTT | CASGPSPGRGLTTTNTEAFF
TRBJ1-2 | TRBV5-1 | NA | NA | TGCGCCAGCAGCTTGGAAGGAGAGCGCTATGGCTACACCTTC | CASSLEGERYGYTF
TRBJ1-1 | TRBV19 | NA | NA | TGTGCCAGTAACATCGGGGACACTGAAGCTTTCTTT | CASNIGDTEAFF
TRBJ1-6 | TRBV10-2 | NA | NA | TGCGCCAGCAGTGCTGGGAGCTCCTATAATTCACCCCTCCACTTT | CASSAGSSYNSPLHF
TRBJ2-3 | TRBV6-1 | NA | TRBD1 | TGTGCCAGCAGTGGGACCGACAGGGCCGGCACAGATACGCAGTATTTT | CASSGTDRAGTDTQYF
TRBJ2-2 | TRBV6-6 | NA | NA | TGTGCCAGCAGTTACGGACCATCGAACACCGGGGAGCTGTTTTTT | CASSYGPSNTGELFF
TRBJ1-3 | TRBV2 | NA | NA | TGTGCCAGCAGTCTGACTCAGCACTCTGGAAACACCATATATTTT | CASSLTQHSGNTIYF
TRBJ1-1 | TRBV7-9 | NA | NA | TGTGCCAGCAGCTTACAAAATTTCATGAACACTGAAGCTTTCTTT | CASSLQNFMNTEAFF
TRBJ1-1 | TRBV7-9 | once | TRBD1 | TGTGCCAGCAGCTTAGCGGGTCAGGGGGCAGCAGCTGAAGCTTTCTTT | CASSLAGQGAAAEAFF
TRBJ2-2 | TRBV2 | NA | TRBD1 | TGTGCCAGCAGGCAGGGGGCCACCGGGGAGCTGTTTTTT | CASRQGATGELFF
TRBJ1-2 | TRBV18 | NA | NA | TGTGCCAGCTCACCTCCCACGGGGGACTATGGCTACACCTTC | CASSPPTGDYGYTF
TRBJ1-4 | TRBV9 | NA | NA | TGTGCCAGCAGCTCCCGAGGAGTGGCCAGCCCAATGGGGGAAAAACTGTTTTTT | CASSSRGVASPMGEKLFF
TRBJ1-5 | TRBV5-8 | once | TRBD1 | TGTGCCAGCAGCTCGGGACAGGCAAGTAGTCAGCCCCAGCATTTT | CASSSGQASSQPQHF
TRBJ1-5 | TRBV15 | NA | TRBD1 | TGTGCCACCAGCAGAGAGGACAGGGGTCAGCCCCAGCATTTT | CATSREDRGQPQHF
TRBJ2-6 | TRBV3-1/TRBV3-2 | NA | NA | TGTGCCAGCAGCCACCAAACGGACTCTGGGGCCAACGTCCTGACTTTC | CASSHQTDSGANVLTF
TRBJ1-2 | TRBV2 | NA | NA | TGTGCCAGCAGTGAAGGCCCGGTCAGGGGTTACTATGGCTACACCTTC | CASSEGPVRGYYGYTF
TRBJ2-3 | TRBV6-1 | NA | TRBD2 | TGTGCCAGCAGTGAACGGGCTAGCGGGGGTTACACAGATACGCAGTATTTT | CASSERASGGYTDTQYF
TRBJ1-1 | TRBV2 | NA | NA | TGTGCCAGCAGAGATAGTCGTGGACGGATGAACACTGAAGCTTTCTTT | CASRDSRGRMNTEAFF
TRBJ2-7 | TRBV19 | NA | NA | TGTGCCAGTAGTATGGGTCCATCCTACGAGCAGTACTTC | CASSMGPSYEQYF
TRBJ2-5 | TRBV23-1 | NA | NA | TGCGCCAGCAGTCATGGGGCACCCGAATTCCAAGAGACCCAGTACTTC | CASSHGAPEFQETQYF
TRBJ2-5 | TRBV5-5 | NA | TRBD2 | TGTGCCAGCAGCTGGGGACTAGCGGGAGGTGAAGAGACCCAGTACTTC | CASSWGLAGGEETQYF
TRBJ1-1 | TRBV6-2/TRBV6-3 | once | NA | TGTGCCAGCAGTCCGGCGGAATGGGGGGCACCGATGAACACTGAAGCTTTCTTT | CASSPAEWGAPMNTEAFF
TRBJ1-1 | TRBV5-4 | NA | NA | TGTGCCAGCAGCCTGAGGGGGAACACTGAAGCTTTCTTT | CASSLRGNTEAFF
TRBJ1-1 | TRBV6-5 | few | NA | TGTGCCAGCAGTTACGAAGGGGAAATTGAAGCTTTCTTT | CASSYEGEIEAFF
TRBJ2-2 | TRBV7-2 | NA | NA | TGTGCCAGCAGCTTAGGAACGGCGAACACCGGGGAGCTGTTTTTT | CASSLGTANTGELFF
TRBJ1-4 | TRBV28 | NA | NA | TGTGCCAGCAGTTTTTCCGACAGACGAAAATATGGACATGAAAAACTGTTTTTT | CASSFSDRRKYGHEKLFF
TRBJ1-1 | TRBV15 | NA | NA | TGTGCTGCCGTAACTGGGGGGAACACTGAAGCTTTCTTT | CAAVTGGNTEAFF
TRBJ2-2 | TRBV3-1/TRBV3-2 | once | TRBD2 | TGTGCCAGCAGCCCGGCTAGCGGGGGGGCTGGCGGGGAGCTGTTTTTT | CASSPASGGAGGELFF
TRBJ2-2 | TRBV4-3 | NA | NA | TGCGCCAGCAGCCAAGGTACGGGATGGAACACCGGGGAGCTGTTTTTT | CASSQGTGWNTGELFF
TRBJ2-5 | TRBV5-1 | NA | NA | TGCGCCAGCAGCGTCGCAGGGGTCCAAGAGACCCAGTACTTC | CASSVAGVQETQYF
TRBJ2-1 | TRBV27 | once | TRBD2 | TGTGCCAGCAGTTTACGGACTAGCGGGAGGGTTGAGGATGAGCAGTTCTTC | CASSLRTSGRVEDEQFF
TRBJ1-1 | TRBV7-2 | NA | TRBD1 | TGTGCCAGCAGCTTATGGGACAGGGGAGGGACTGAAGCTTTCTTT | CASSLWDRGGTEAFF